This T cell receptor beta chain was retrieved from a study of beta chain features in type 1 diabetes. General study points: Overrepresentation of cells with high TCR expression could result from cDNA sequencing. All four CD4+ subsets from Type 1 diabetes patients carried moderately but significantly shorter TCRB CDR3s.

The CDR3 has 14 amino acids. The germline V gene encodes CDR1 MNHEY and CDR2 SMNVEV (reference sequence). Trimming at V came to 5 bases and at J to 11 bases, leaving 13 bases not matched to a gene. The entirety of the isolated RNA underwent reverse transcription, so expressed TCRB transcripts were sequenced. Method: immunoSEQ multiplex PCR; TCRdb's copy keeps in-frame clones and lacks some. The sample gives about 160,000 clones, approximately 8.4% of which show up once; 0.5% is in the top ten. A note on this clone: Its antigen is unidentified.

Stem cell-like memory, regulatory, central memory and naive CD4+ cells were sorted via CD45RO/CCR7/CD25/CD127/CD95/CD27. Each sorted fraction was over 95% pure. The rearrangement links TRBV27 to TRBJ1-2; TRBD1 aligns across 8 bases. The source of this sequence is a man aged 18 to 35 with type 1 diabetes. Material for sequencing was central memory CD4+ T cells from blood. The chain's CDR3 is CASSPGDRRPWYTF. The CDR3 nucleotides are TGTGCCAGCAGTCCGGGGGACAGGCGCCCATGGTACACCTTC.